Below, 26 T cell receptor beta chains from the same sample are listed, as sequenced in a study of blood T cell repertoires in COVID-19. Using immunoSEQ multiplex PCR, the repertoire was profiled, and TCRdb retains in-frame clones only, with some absent. The sample records fewer than 200,000 clones, 65% to 85% being singletons. Sequencing was done on a sample of peripheral blood. The receptors derive from a woman aged 80 or over with active or convalescent COVID-19.

The chain has TRBV28 and TRBJ1-2; D remains unclear. Germline CDR1 MDHEN, CDR2 SYDVKM. Deletions cut 7 bases from V and 0 bases from J, with 6 bases between. This CDR3 region has 12 residues. CDR3: CASTEANYGYTF. The CDR3 bases are TGTGCCAGCACCGAGGCTAACTATGGCTACACCTTC.

This clone was counted a single time. The chain carries TRBV7-6 and TRBJ1-5; D perhaps matches TRBD1 (6 bases). The CDR3 has 17 residues. Deletions cut 5 bases from V and 2 bases from J, with 19 bases between. The germline V gene has CDR1 SGHVS and CDR2 FNYEAQ. The CDR3 reads CASSPTSTGLGNQPQHF. CDR3 DNA sequence: TGTGCCAGCAGCCCGACCTCGACAGGACTGGGCAATCAGCCCCAGCATTTT.

The chain is built from TRBV19 and TRBJ1-5, with D perhaps TRBD1 (5 bases). The V and J ends lost 6 bases and 1 base respectively, with 16 bases between them. The CDR3 has 16 residues. The germline CDR1 and CDR2 sequences are LNHDA and SQIVND (reference sequence). The CDR3 sequence: CASSQWGRGSNQPQHF. CDR3 nucleotide sequence: TGTGCCAGTAGCCAATGGGGGAGGGGAAGCAATCAGCCCCAGCATTTT.

This chain links TRBV5-1 with TRBJ2-7; TRBD1 matches at 9 bases. The germline gives CDR1 SGHRS, CDR2 YFSETQ. The CDR3 spans 15 residues. The junction had 7 bases not matched to a gene; V was cut back by 2 bases and J by 4 bases. CDR3 sequence: CASSFMDRGGYEQYF. As DNA, the CDR3 is TGCGCCAGCAGCTTTATGGACAGGGGCGGGTACGAGCAGTACTTC.

The rearrangement links TRBV29-1 to TRBJ2-3; a weak D match, TRBD1 (5 bases). Between the trimmed V and J ends, which lost 6 bases and 3 bases, there was a span of 19 bases. Germline CDR1 SQVTM, CDR2 ANQGSEA. The CDR3 loop spans 15 amino acids. The CDR3 reads CSVEPPDSQTDTQYF. The CDR3 DNA reads as TGCAGCGTAGAACCCCCCGACAGCCAGACAGATACGCAGTATTTT.

The chain has TRBV5-1 and TRBJ1-1; TRBD1 is a possible D gene (6 bases). The CDR3 contains 14 residues. V dropped 5 bases and J dropped 0 bases, with 11 bases sitting between them. Germline CDR1 and CDR2: SGHRS and YFSETQ. The DNA of the CDR3 is TGCGCCAGCAGTACAGGGACCATGAACACTGAAGCTTTCTTT. This translates into CASSTGTMNTEAFF.

The chain combines TRBV7-9 with TRBJ2-4, with 7 bases aligning to TRBD1. V trimming: 5 bases; J trimming: 4 bases; junction bases outside the gene matches: 8. The CDR3 extends over 15 amino acids. CDR1 and CDR2 (germline): SEHNR, FQNEAQ (reference sequence). DNA for the CDR3: TGTGCCAGCAGCCCCCGAGGGGGCGGAAAAAACATTCAGTACTTC. Translated, it gives CASSPRGGGKNIQYF.

The chain combines TRBV18 with TRBJ1-6; TRBD1 matches at 11 bases. With V trimmed by 3 bases and J by 1 base, 5 bases remained unmatched. This CDR3 is 18 amino acids long. Germline V CDR1 and CDR2: KGHSH, LQKENI. The CDR3 loop reads CASSPRTGGDSYNSPLHF. The CDR3 coding sequence is TGTGCCAGCTCACCCAGGACAGGGGGCGATTCCTATAATTCACCCCTCCACTTT.

This chain connects TRBV18 to TRBJ2-2; TRBD1 agrees at 8 bases. Looked up from germline, CDR1 is KGHSH and CDR2 is LQKENI. The CDR3 totals 15 residues. The V and J ends lost 6 bases and 8 bases, in that order; junction bases with no gene match: 11. For the CDR3, the DNA is TGTGCCAGCTCGTACCCGGCCAGGGGGCGAGGGGAGCTGTTTTTT. Translating it yields CASSYPARGRGELFF.

The chain uses TRBV28 and TRBJ1-1, with TRBD1 identical over 10 bases. After removal of 4 bases from V and 10 bases from J, the junction contained 6 bases not matched to a gene. Germline CDR1 MDHEN, CDR2 SYDVKM. The CDR3 runs to 13 residues. The CDR3 nucleotides are TGTGCCAGCAGTTCCCGGACAGGGGGAGTAGCTTTCTTT. This encodes CASSSRTGGVAFF.

The J gene is TRBJ1-2, the V gene TRBV5-4; 8 bases are a match to TRBD1. In germline, CDR1 is SGHNT, CDR2 YYREEE (reference sequence). This CDR3 contains 15 residues. Trimming removed 0 bases from V and 2 bases from J; junction bases left unmatched: 3. Here the CDR3 DNA reads TGTGCCAGCAGCTTGGTTCCAGGGGGCAACTATGGCTACACCTTC. This encodes CASSLVPGGNYGYTF.

The genes are TRBV12-5 and TRBJ2-3; D is unclear. V lost 2 bases and J 2 bases, leaving 5 bases between the germline ends. Germline V CDR1 and CDR2: LGHNT, FRNRAP. The length of the CDR3 is 13 residues. The CDR3 coding sequence is TGTGCTAGTGGTTTGTATGTCACAGATACGCAGTATTTT. It specifies CASGLYVTDTQYF.

In its sample, this clone was seen a few times. V and J are TRBV7-9 and TRBJ1-6, with D hard to call. With 2 bases removed from V and 8 bases from J, the gap between germline ends came to 10 bases. The germline gives CDR1 SEHNR, CDR2 FQNEAQ (reference sequence). This CDR3 spans 14 amino acids. The CDR3 region is CASSLSGLDSPLHF. CDR3 in DNA: TGTGCCAGCAGCTTATCCGGACTCGATTCACCCCTCCACTTT.

This clone was seen more than once but under ten times. This chain uses TRBV7-2 with TRBJ1-2; D gene unclear. The CDR3 has 14 amino acids. Germline CDR1 and CDR2: SGHTA and FQGNSA. Trimming stripped 4 bases from V and 3 bases from J, with 12 bases between. The CDR3 spells CASSYFKRDYGYTF. In nucleotides, the CDR3 is TGTGCCAGCAGCTACTTTAAGAGAGACTATGGCTACACCTTC. The complete variable domain, with remaining parts taken from reference TRBV7-2 and TRBJ1-2, reads GAGVSQSPSNKVTEKGKDVELRCDPISGHTALYWYRQSLGQGLEFLIYFQGNSAPDKSGLPSDRFSAERTGGSVSTLTIQRTQQEDSAVYLCASSYFKRDYGYTFGSGTRLTVV.

This sequence joins TRBV5-1 and TRBJ2-1, with 8 bases lining up with TRBD1. Germline lookup yields CDR1 SGHRS and CDR2 YFSETQ. The J segment lost 4 bases and the V segment lost 4 bases, leaving 4 bases of the junction unmatched. This CDR3 comprises 14 residues. Here the CDR3 reads CASSEGQAYNEQFF. The DNA for the CDR3 is TGCGCCAGCAGCGAGGGACAGGCGTACAATGAGCAGTTCTTC.

The rearrangement joins TRBV2 to TRBJ2-5; TRBD1 matches at 9 bases. V shed 5 bases, J shed 1 base, and the junction held 11 bases outside the gene matches. Germline V gene lookup returns CDR1 SNHLY and CDR2 FYNNEI. The CDR3 contains 17 residues. CDR3 protein: CASSRDRVNPSQETQYF. CDR3 DNA: TGTGCCAGCAGTCGGGACAGGGTTAACCCAAGCCAAGAGACCCAGTACTTC.

This chain uses TRBV5-1 with TRBJ2-7; 9 nucleotides align to TRBD1. Germline V gene lookup returns CDR1 SGHRS and CDR2 YFSETQ. The CDR3 covers 16 residues. V trimming: 4 bases; J trimming: 4 bases; junction bases outside the gene matches: 12. CDR3 DNA: TGCGCCAGCAGCCCACTCCCCGGGACAGGGACTTACGAGCAGTACTTC. Translated, it gives CASSPLPGTGTYEQYF. Full variable domain (missing parts from reference TRBV5-1 and TRBJ2-7): KAGVTQTPRYLIKTRGQQVTLSCSPISGHRSVSWYQQTPGQGLQFLFEYFSETQRNKGNFPGRFSGRQFSNSRSEMNVSTLELGDSALYLCASSPLPGTGTYEQYFGPGTRLTVT.

V gene TRBV7-3 combines with J gene TRBJ2-3, with 9 bases that match TRBD2. The CDR3 is 15 amino acids. With V trimmed by 4 bases and J by 1 base, 3 bases remained unmatched. Germline assignment: CDR1 SGHTA and CDR2 FQGTGA. For the CDR3, the DNA is TGTGCCAGCAGCTCCCAGCGGGGGGGCACAGATACGCAGTATTTT. Translated: CASSSQRGGTDTQYF.

This clone was seen more than once but under ten times. The gene calls are TRBV6-6 and TRBJ1-4, with D possibly matching TRBD1 (6 bases). This CDR3 is 15 amino acids long. Trimming removed 0 bases at V and 8 bases at J, with 13 bases between. CDR1 and CDR2 from the germline V gene are MNHNY and SVGAGI (reference sequence). DNA for the CDR3: TGTGCCAGCAGTTACTCGGCAGGGGCAGAAGAAAAACTGTTTTTT. It is translated as CASSYSAGAEEKLFF.

The V gene is TRBV4-1, the J gene TRBJ1-6, with D tentatively TRBD1 (5 bases). Germline V gives CDR1 MGHRA, CDR2 YSYEKL. The CDR3 totals 15 residues. Trimming removed 1 base at V and 5 bases at J, with 9 bases between. The CDR3, as DNA: TGCGCCAGCAGCCAAGGACAGATTAATAATTCACCCCTCCACTTT. Translating gives CASSQGQINNSPLHF.

This chain links TRBV11-2 with TRBJ2-5; weak D call: TRBD2 (6 bases). V was trimmed by 2 bases and J by 1 base, leaving 23 bases between them. Germline loops: CDR1 SGHAT, CDR2 FQNNGV. CDR3 length: 19 residues. The CDR3 DNA sequence: TGTGCCAGCAGCTTAAATTCCCTAGTTGGCGGGGACTTCCAAGAGACCCAGTACTTC. Translated, it gives CASSLNSLVGGDFQETQYF.

V usage is TRBV9 and J usage is TRBJ1-5; maybe TRBD1 (6 bases). The CDR3 contains 15 residues. Germline loops: CDR1 SGDLS, CDR2 YYNGEE. V lost 6 bases, J lost 5 bases, and 18 bases lay in between. CDR3 coding DNA: TGTGCCAGCAAACTAACGGACAGCGAGGATCAGCCCCAGCATTTT. It codes for CASKLTDSEDQPQHF.

This chain joins TRBV3-1 (or the pseudogene TRBV3-2) and TRBJ1-4; D gene uncertain. The length of the CDR3 is 15 residues. Germline loops: CDR1 LGHDT, CDR2 YNNKEL (reference sequence). The V end lost 8 bases, the J end lost 5 bases, and 18 bases lay between the germline ends. The DNA of the CDR3 is TGTGCCAGCCGCCCCCAACAGTCCTACAATGAAAAACTGTTTTTT. Amino acid sequence: CASRPQQSYNEKLFF.

This chain joins TRBV5-1 and TRBJ2-7, with D possibly matching TRBD1 (5 bases). Trimming took 0 bases from V and 6 from J, leaving 16 bases between them. CDR1 and CDR2 (germline): SGHRS, YFSETQ. This CDR3 is 15 amino acids long. CDR3 residues: CASSLEGQTYAEQYF. The DNA of the CDR3 is TGCGCCAGCAGCTTGGAGGGGCAGACCTACGCCGAGCAGTACTTC.

The chain is built from TRBV5-6 and TRBJ1-3, with TRBD1 matching over 12 bases. Germline-derived CDR1 and CDR2 are SGHDT and YYEEEE. The CDR3 totals 19 residues. Trimming took 0 bases from V and 0 from J; bases not matched to a gene: 7. CDR3 residues: CASSLGGTGGLISGNTIYF. As DNA, the CDR3 is TGTGCCAGCAGCTTGGGCGGGACAGGGGGCCTAATCTCTGGAAACACCATATATTTT.

The rearrangement joins TRBV7-2 to TRBJ2-5; TRBD1 agrees at 8 bases. The CDR3 is 16 residues long. Germline V gene lookup returns CDR1 SGHTA and CDR2 FQGNSA. The V gene end was trimmed by 5 bases and the J gene end by 2 bases; junction bases not matched to a gene: 10. CDR3 residues: CASSQGAVLLQETQYF. In nucleotides, the CDR3 is TGTGCCAGCAGCCAGGGGGCGGTACTACTACAAGAGACCCAGTACTTC.